The clone carrying this T cell receptor beta chain was seen once. These data belong to a study of OX40 agonist ivuxolimab in advanced cancers. At the level of the study: In this trial design, patients received ivuxolimab intravenously at 0.01 to 10 mg/kg every 2 weeks. Males comprised around 80% of the group, whose mean age was about 62 years (range roughly 20 to 90).

Sequencing was performed with immunoSEQ multiplex PCR; in TCRdb, only in-frame clones are kept and a portion is missing. The repertoire holds some 80,000 clones, with 80% to 90% as singletons. The V gene's germline CDR1 is LNHNV and CDR2 YYDKDF (reference sequence). This CDR3 contains 15 residues. Trimming removed 1 base from V and 3 bases from J, with 12 bases in between. Baseline, cycle 4 day 1, and cycle 7 day 1 were the blood sampling points. The chain has TRBV15 and TRBJ1-1; no clear D gene. The material sequenced was CD4+ or CD8+ T cells sorted from blood, taken in a trial of the OX40 agonist ivuxolimab. This clonotype was sampled from an adult with an advanced solid tumor such as melanoma, head and neck, liver or kidney cancer. The CDR3 bases are TGTGCCACCAGCAGAGTCCCACCTTCGGACACTGAAGCTTTCTTT. This encodes CATSRVPPSDTEAFF.